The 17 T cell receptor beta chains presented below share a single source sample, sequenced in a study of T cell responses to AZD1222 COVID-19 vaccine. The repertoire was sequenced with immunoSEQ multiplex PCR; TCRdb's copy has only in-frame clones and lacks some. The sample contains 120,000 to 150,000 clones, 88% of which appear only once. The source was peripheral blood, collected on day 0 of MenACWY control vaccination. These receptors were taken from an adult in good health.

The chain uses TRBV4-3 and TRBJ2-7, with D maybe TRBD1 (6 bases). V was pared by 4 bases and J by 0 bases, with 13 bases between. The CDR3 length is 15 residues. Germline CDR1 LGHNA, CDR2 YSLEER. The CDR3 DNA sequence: TGCGCCAGCAGCCGGTCACAGGGTAGCTCCTACGAGCAGTACTTC. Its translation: CASSRSQGSSYEQYF.

The CDR3 sequence: CASSPGQGTQPQHF. In nucleotides, the CDR3 is TGTGCCAGCTCACCCGGACAGGGGACCCAGCCCCAGCATTTT. The chain couples TRBV18 to TRBJ1-5; 9 positions match TRBD1. With V trimmed by 3 bases and J by 7 bases, 4 bases remained unmatched. The CDR3 has 14 residues. CDR1 is KGHSH, CDR2 LQKENI, per germline.

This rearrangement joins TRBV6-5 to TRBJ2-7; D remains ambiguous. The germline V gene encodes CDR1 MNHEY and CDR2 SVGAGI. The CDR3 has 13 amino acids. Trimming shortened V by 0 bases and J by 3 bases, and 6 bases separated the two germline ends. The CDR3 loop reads CASSYSTYYEQYF. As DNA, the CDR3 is TGTGCCAGCAGTTACTCCACCTACTACGAGCAGTACTTC.

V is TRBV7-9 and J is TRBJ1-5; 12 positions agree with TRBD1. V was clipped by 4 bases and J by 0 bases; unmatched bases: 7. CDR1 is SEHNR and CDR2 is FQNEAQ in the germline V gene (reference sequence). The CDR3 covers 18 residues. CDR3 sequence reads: CASSWTGTGGYSNQPQHF. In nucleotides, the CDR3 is TGTGCCAGCAGCTGGACCGGGACAGGGGGCTATAGCAATCAGCCCCAGCATTTT.

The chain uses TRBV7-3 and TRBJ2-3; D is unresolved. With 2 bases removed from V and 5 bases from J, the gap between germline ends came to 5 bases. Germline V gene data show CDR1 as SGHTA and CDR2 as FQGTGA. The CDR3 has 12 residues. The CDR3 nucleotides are TGTGCCAGCAGCTTATCAGGAGATACGCAGTATTTT. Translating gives CASSLSGDTQYF.

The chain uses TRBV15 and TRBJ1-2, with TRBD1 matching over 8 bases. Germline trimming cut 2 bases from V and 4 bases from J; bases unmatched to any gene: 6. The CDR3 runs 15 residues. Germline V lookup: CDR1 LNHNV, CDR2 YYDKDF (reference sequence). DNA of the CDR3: TGTGCCACCAGCAGAAGGGGACAGGCATTCTATGGCTACACCTTC. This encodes CATSRRGQAFYGYTF.

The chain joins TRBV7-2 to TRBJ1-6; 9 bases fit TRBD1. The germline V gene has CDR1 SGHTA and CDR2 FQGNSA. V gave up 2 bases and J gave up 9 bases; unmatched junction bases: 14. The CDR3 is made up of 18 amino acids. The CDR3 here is CASSLYWSKTGGISPLHF. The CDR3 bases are TGTGCCAGCAGCTTATACTGGAGTAAAACAGGGGGCATTTCACCCCTCCACTTT.

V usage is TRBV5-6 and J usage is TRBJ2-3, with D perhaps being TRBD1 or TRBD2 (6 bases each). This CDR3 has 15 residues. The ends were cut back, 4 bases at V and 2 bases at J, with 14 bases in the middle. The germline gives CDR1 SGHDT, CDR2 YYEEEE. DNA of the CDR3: TGTGCCAGCAGCCGACGGGGGACACACACAGATACGCAGTATTTT. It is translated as CASSRRGTHTDTQYF.

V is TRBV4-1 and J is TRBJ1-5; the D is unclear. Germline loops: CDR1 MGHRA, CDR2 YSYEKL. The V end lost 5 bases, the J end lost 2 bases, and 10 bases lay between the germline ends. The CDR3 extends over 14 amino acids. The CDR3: CASSSLIGNQPQHF. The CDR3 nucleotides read TGCGCCAGCAGCAGCCTTATTGGCAATCAGCCCCAGCATTTT.

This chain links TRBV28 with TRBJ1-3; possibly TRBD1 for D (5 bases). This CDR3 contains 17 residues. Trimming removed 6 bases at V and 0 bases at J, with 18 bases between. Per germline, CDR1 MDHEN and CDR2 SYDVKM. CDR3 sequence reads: CASSPTGTASSGNTIYF. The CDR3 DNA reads TGTGCCAGCAGCCCAACCGGGACGGCGAGCTCTGGAAACACCATATATTTT. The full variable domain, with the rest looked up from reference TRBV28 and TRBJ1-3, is DVKVTQSSRYLVKRTGEKVFLECVQDMDHENMFWYRQDPGLGLRLIYFSYDVKMKEKGDIPEGYSVSREKKERFSLILESASTNQTSMYLCASSPTGTASSGNTIYFGEGSWLTVV.

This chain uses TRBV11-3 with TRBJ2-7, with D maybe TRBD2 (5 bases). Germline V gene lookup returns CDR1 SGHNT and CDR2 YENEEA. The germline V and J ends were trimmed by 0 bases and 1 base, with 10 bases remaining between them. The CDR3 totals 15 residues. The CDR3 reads CASSLDSGTSYEQYF. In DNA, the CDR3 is TGTGCCAGCAGCTTAGACAGCGGAACATCCTACGAGCAGTACTTC. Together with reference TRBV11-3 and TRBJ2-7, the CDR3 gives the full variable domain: EAGVVQSPRYKIIEKKQPVAFWCNPISGHNTLYWYLQNLGQGPELLIRYENEEAVDDSQLPKDRFSAERLKGVDSTLKIQPAELGDSAVYLCASSLDSGTSYEQYFGPGTRLTVT.

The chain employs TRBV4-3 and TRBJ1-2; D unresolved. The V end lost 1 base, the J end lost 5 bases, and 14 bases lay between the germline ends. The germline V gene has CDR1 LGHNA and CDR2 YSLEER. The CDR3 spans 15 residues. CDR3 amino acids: CASSQVHWIGYGYTF. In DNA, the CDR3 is TGCGCCAGCAGCCAAGTGCATTGGATTGGATATGGCTACACCTTC.

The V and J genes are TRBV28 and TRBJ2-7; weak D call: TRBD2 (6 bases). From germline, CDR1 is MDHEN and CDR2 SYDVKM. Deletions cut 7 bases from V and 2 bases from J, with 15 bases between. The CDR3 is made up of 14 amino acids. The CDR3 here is CASISYGRAYEQYF. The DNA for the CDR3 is TGTGCCAGCATATCGTACGGGAGAGCCTACGAGCAGTACTTC.

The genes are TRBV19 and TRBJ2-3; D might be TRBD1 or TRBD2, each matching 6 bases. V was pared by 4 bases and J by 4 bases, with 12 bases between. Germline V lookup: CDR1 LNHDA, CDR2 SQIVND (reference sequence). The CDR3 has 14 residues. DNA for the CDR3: TGTGCCAGTAGTAAAGTGAGGGGGGCAGATACGCAGTATTTT. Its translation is CASSKVRGADTQYF.

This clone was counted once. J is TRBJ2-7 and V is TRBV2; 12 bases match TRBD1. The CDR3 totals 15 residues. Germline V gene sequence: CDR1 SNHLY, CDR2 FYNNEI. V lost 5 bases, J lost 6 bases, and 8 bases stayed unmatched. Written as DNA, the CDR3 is TGTGCCAGCAGTTGGGGGGGACAGGGGGCGGCCGAGCAGTACTTC. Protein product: CASSWGGQGAAEQYF.

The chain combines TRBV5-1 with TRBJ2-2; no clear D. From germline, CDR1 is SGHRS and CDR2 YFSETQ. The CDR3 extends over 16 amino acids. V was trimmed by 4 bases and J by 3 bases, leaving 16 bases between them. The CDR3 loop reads CASSAQAGSDTGELFF. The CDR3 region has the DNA TGCGCCAGCAGCGCCCAAGCCGGGTCTGACACCGGGGAGCTGTTTTTT.

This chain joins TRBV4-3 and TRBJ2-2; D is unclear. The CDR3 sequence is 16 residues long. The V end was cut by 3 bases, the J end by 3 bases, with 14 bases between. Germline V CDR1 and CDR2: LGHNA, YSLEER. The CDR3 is CASSQELILYTGELFF. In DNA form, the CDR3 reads TGCGCCAGCAGCCAGGAACTGATCCTCTACACCGGGGAGCTGTTTTTT.